These 16 T cell receptor beta chains were sequenced from one sample in a study of T cell repertoires in cytomegalovirus infection. Antigens of these TCRs are unknown. TCRdb ran MiXCR on the reads and lists one entry per CDR3 protein. The table shows about half a million distinct CDR3 sequences, with about 42% occurring only once. Sequenced here: cultured PBMCs, sampled from culture after CMV antigen stimulation. The source is a human donor in good health (CMV status not recorded). Some clones in this sample may be carry-over from other donors' samples.

This clonotype was counted a few times. The V gene is TRBV19, the J gene TRBJ2-5, with D possibly TRBD2 on 6 matching bases. The CDR3 runs 13 residues. Germline V gene sequence: CDR1 LNHDA, CDR2 SQIVND (reference sequence). The V and J ends lost 4 bases and 5 bases respectively, with 11 bases between them. The CDR3 here is CASSNTGGETQYF. DNA of the CDR3: TGTGCCAGTAGTAACACTGGGGGGGAGACCCAGTACTTC.

The chain links TRBV19 to TRBJ2-7; TRBD1 matches at 7 bases. Germline V gene sequence: CDR1 LNHDA, CDR2 SQIVND (reference sequence). The CDR3 contains 14 residues. V shed 6 bases and J 9 bases; nucleotides not matched to a gene: 14. CDR3 in amino acids: CASRATGALERQYF. The CDR3 DNA sequence: TGTGCCAGTAGGGCCACAGGGGCCCTCGAAAGGCAGTACTTC.

The CDR3 nucleotides are TGTGCCAGCACCCAGAGTCGGGTCTCTGGAAACACCATATATTTT. It yields the protein CASTQSRVSGNTIYF. The V gene is TRBV7-8, the J gene TRBJ1-3; D gene ambiguous. With 7 bases removed from V and 0 bases from J, the gap between germline ends came to 13 bases. The CDR3 is 15 residues long. Germline lookup yields CDR1 SGHVS and CDR2 FQNEAQ.

This chain joins TRBV12-3 or TRBV12-4 and TRBJ2-1; D is perhaps TRBD2 (7 bases). The CDR3 has 15 amino acids. The V end lost 3 bases, the J end lost 7 bases, and 16 bases lay between the germline ends. The CDR3 DNA reads TGTGCCAGCAGTTTTGGGCGGGGGCCCGCGAATGAGCAGTTCTTC. Encoded protein: CASSFGRGPANEQFF.

The count of this clonotype is one. CDR3 residues: CASSQVGAGVDTQYF. DNA for the CDR3: TGTGCCAGCAGCCAAGTGGGTGCAGGGGTGGATACGCAGTATTTT. The gene calls are TRBV3-1 and TRBJ2-3; TRBD1 might be the D (6 bases). V was cut by 1 base and J by 6 bases, with 14 bases left in between. The CDR3 extends over 15 amino acids. CDR1 and CDR2 (germline): LGHDT, YNNKEL (reference sequence).

This clonotype has more than one count but fewer than ten. This chain connects TRBV19 to TRBJ1-5, with D possibly matching TRBD1 (5 bases). The CDR3 spans 15 residues. The V and J ends lost 3 bases and 1 base respectively, with 10 bases between them. Germline V lookup: CDR1 LNHDA, CDR2 SQIVND (reference sequence). The CDR3 loop reads CASSMGQMSNQPQHF. The CDR3 DNA sequence: TGTGCCAGTAGTATGGGGCAGATGAGCAATCAGCCCCAGCATTTT.

Regarding this clonotype: One end of the junction varies from germline; a read error may be responsible. CDR3 sequence (DNA): TGTGCCAGCAGTCACTCAACAGGGGTGGATTCACACCTCCACTTT. This translates into CASSHSTGVDSHLHF. The chain carries TRBV6-5 and TRBJ1-6, with 7 bases lining up with TRBD1. This CDR3 has 15 residues. Germline loops: CDR1 MNHEY, CDR2 SVGAGI.

This chain links TRBV5-6 with TRBJ2-1, with 10 bases matching TRBD1. Losses at the gene ends were 4 bases for V and 8 bases for J; bases not matched to a gene: 6. CDR1 SGHDT and CDR2 YYEEEE come from the germline V gene. The CDR3 is 14 amino acids. CDR3: CASSAGTGVYEQFF. CDR3 coding DNA: TGTGCCAGCAGCGCCGGGACAGGGGTTTATGAGCAGTTCTTC.

This clonotype was seen many times. The chain employs TRBV7-2 and TRBJ2-6; D remains ambiguous. The germline CDR1 and CDR2 sequences are SGHTA and FQGNSA. V shed 1 base and J shed 0 bases, with 4 bases lying between them. The CDR3 is made up of 15 amino acids. CDR3 protein: CASSLGGSGANVLTF. The CDR3 nucleotides are TGTGCCAGCAGCTTAGGGGGCTCTGGGGCCAACGTCCTGACTTTC.

This chain links TRBV6-1 with TRBJ1-4; the D gene is possibly TRBD1 (5 bases). Germline V gene sequence: CDR1 MNHNS, CDR2 SASEGT. This CDR3 contains 12 residues. Trimming took off 8 bases at V and 7 bases at J, with 11 bases between the two ends. The CDR3 loop reads CASRGPVEKLFF. CDR3 bases: TGTGCCAGCCGGGGCCCCGTTGAAAAACTGTTTTTT.

The CDR3 here is CASSTWDYEQYF. The CDR3 DNA reads as TGTGCCAGCAGTACTTGGGACTACGAGCAGTACTTC. The chain has TRBV6-8 and TRBJ2-7, with D unclear. Germline-derived CDR1 and CDR2 are MNHGY and SAAAGT. V dropped 5 bases and J dropped 3 bases, with 8 bases sitting between them. The CDR3 has 12 amino acids.

This chain joins TRBV6-5 and TRBJ2-2, with D possibly being TRBD1 or TRBD2 (6 bases each). V dropped 8 bases and J dropped 4 bases, with 20 bases sitting between them. Germline V CDR1 and CDR2: MNHEY, SVGAGI. This CDR3 has 16 residues. The CDR3 loop reads CASYLVGGATTGELFF. The CDR3 region has the DNA TGTGCCAGCTATCTCGTGGGGGGCGCGACCACCGGGGAGCTGTTTTTT.

The chain links TRBV25-1 to TRBJ2-1; TRBD2 might be the D (5 bases). The V end was cut by 1 base, the J end by 3 bases, with 10 bases between. In germline, CDR1 is MGHDK, CDR2 SYGVNS. This CDR3 contains 15 residues. The CDR3 DNA reads TGTGCCAGCAGTGAATGGGGAGCAGACTACAATGAGCAGTTCTTC. It encodes CASSEWGADYNEQFF. The variable domain in full, completed from reference TRBV25-1 and TRBJ2-1, reads EADIYQTPRYLVIGTGKKITLECSQTMGHDKMYWYQQDPGMELHLIHYSYGVNSTEKGDLSSESTVSRIRTEHFPLTLESARPSHTSQYLCASSEWGADYNEQFFGPGTRLTVL.

This clonotype has just a few counts. This chain links TRBV12-3 or TRBV12-4 with TRBJ1-4; 11 bases fit TRBD1. V shed 5 bases, J shed 4 bases, and the junction held 21 bases outside the gene matches. The CDR3 runs to 21 residues. This CDR3 reads CASSRGGLTGTGGFHNEKLFF. CDR3 nucleotide sequence: TGTGCCAGCAGTAGGGGAGGTCTAACCGGGACAGGGGGATTCCATAATGAAAAACTGTTTTTT.

This CDR3 is CASSPHSSSYNEQFF. The CDR3 coding sequence is TGTGCCAGCAGTCCTCATTCAAGCTCCTACAATGAGCAGTTCTTC. This sequence joins TRBV12-3 or TRBV12-4 and TRBJ2-1; D gene uncertain. This CDR3 has 15 residues. Trimming stripped 5 bases from V and 0 bases from J, with 11 bases between.

This sequence joins TRBV7-3 and TRBJ2-7; 8 bases are shared with TRBD1. The CDR3 has 14 residues. V gave up 4 bases and J gave up 0 bases; unmatched junction bases: 2. Germline V CDR1 and CDR2: SGHTA, FQGTGA. CDR3 sequence: CASSWTGISYEQYF. The CDR3 bases are TGTGCCAGCAGCTGGACAGGGATCTCCTACGAGCAGTACTTC.